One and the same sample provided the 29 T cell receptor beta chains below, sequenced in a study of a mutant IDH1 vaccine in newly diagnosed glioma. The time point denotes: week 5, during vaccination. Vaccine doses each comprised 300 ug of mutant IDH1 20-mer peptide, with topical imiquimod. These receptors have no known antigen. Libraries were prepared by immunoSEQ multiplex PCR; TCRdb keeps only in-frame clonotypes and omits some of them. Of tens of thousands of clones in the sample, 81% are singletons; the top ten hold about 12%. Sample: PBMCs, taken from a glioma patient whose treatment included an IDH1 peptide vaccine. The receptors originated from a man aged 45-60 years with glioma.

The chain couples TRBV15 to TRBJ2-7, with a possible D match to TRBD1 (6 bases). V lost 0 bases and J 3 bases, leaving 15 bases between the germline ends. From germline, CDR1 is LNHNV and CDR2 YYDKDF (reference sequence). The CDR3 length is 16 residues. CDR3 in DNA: TGTGCCACCAGCAGAGATGTGGGGGCACCCAGCTACGAGCAGTACTTC. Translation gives CATSRDVGAPSYEQYF.

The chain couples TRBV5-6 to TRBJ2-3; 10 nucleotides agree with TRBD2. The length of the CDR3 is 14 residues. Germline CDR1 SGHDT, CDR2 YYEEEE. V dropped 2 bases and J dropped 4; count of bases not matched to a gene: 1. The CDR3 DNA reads TGTGCCAGCAGCTTAGGGACTAGCGCAGATACGCAGTATTTT. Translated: CASSLGTSADTQYF.

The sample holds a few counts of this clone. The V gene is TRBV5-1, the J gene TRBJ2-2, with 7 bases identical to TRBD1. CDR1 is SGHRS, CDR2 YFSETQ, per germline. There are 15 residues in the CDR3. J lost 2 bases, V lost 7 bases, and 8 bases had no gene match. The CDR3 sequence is CASLTGTVNTGELFF. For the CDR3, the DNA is TGCGCCAGCCTAACCGGGACAGTTAACACCGGGGAGCTGTTTTTT.

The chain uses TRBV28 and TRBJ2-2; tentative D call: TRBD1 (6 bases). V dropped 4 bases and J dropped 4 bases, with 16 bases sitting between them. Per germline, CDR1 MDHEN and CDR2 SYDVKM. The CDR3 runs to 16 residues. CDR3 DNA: TGTGCCAGCAGTTCCGGACAGCGCGATGCCACCGGGGAGCTGTTTTTT. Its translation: CASSSGQRDATGELFF.

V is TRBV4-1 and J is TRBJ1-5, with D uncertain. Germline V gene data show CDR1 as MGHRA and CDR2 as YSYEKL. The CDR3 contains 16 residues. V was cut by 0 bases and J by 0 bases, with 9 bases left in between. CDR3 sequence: CASSQEGHLSNQPQHF. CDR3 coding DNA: TGCGCCAGCAGCCAAGAAGGTCACCTTAGCAATCAGCCCCAGCATTTT.

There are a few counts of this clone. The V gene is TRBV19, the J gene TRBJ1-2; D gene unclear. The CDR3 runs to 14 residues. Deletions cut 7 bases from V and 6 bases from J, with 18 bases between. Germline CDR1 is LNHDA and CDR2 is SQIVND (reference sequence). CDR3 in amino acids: CASTLGSLLNGYTF. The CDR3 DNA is TGTGCCAGTACTCTGGGATCATTGCTTAATGGCTACACCTTC. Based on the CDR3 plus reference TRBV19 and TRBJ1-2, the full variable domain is DGGITQSPKYLFRKEGQNVTLSCEQNLNHDAMYWYRQDPGQGLRLIYYSQIVNDFQKGDIAEGYSVSREKKESFPLTVTSAQKNPTAFYLCASTLGSLLNGYTFGSGTRLTVV.

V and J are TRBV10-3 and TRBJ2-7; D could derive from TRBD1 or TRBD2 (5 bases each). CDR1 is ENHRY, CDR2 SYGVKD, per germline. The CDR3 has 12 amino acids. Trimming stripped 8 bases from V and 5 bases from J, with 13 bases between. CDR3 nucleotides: TGTGCCATCCTCCGGGACCCGGACGAGCAGTACTTC. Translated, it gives CAILRDPDEQYF.

The CDR3 here is CASSPSEYYGYTF. CDR3 DNA sequence: TGTGCCAGCAGCCCTTCAGAGTACTATGGCTACACCTTC. The chain employs TRBV28 and TRBJ1-2; D not resolved. CDR3 length: 13 residues. Germline values: CDR1 MDHEN, CDR2 SYDVKM. Trimming left V 6 bases short and J 3 bases short, with 11 bases between.

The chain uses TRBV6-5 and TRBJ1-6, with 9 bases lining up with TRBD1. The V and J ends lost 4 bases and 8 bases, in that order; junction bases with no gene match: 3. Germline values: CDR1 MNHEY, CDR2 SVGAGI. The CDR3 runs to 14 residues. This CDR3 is CASSSGTGYSPLHF. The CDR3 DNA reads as TGTGCCAGCAGTTCCGGGACAGGGTATTCACCCCTCCACTTT.

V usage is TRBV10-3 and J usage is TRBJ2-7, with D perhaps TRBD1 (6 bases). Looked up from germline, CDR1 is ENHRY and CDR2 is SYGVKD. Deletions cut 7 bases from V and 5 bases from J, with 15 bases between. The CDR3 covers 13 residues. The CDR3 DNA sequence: TGTGCCATCAAAGCCCAGGGGAGCCACGAGCAGTACTTC. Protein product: CAIKAQGSHEQYF.

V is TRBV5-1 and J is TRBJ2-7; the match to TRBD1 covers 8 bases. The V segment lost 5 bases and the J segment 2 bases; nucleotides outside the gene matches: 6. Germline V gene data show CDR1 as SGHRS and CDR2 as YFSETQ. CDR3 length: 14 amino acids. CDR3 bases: TGCGCCAGCAGGCCGGGACAGGAGACCTACGAGCAGTACTTC. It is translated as CASRPGQETYEQYF.

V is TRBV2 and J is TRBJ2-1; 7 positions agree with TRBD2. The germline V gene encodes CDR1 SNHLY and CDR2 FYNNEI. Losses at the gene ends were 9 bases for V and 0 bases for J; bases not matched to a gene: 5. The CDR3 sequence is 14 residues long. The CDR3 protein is CARSGASSYNEQFF. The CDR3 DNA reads TGTGCCAGAAGCGGGGCAAGCTCCTACAATGAGCAGTTCTTC.

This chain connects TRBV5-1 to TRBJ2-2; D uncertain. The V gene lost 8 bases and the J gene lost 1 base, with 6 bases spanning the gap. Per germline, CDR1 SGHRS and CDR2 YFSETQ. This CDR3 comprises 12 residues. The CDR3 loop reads CASTENTGELFF. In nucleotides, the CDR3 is TGCGCCAGTACAGAGAACACCGGGGAGCTGTTTTTT.

This CDR3 is CASMTGPGNTIYF. CDR3 DNA: TGCGCCAGCATGACAGGGCCTGGAAACACCATATATTTT. This sequence joins TRBV5-1 and TRBJ1-3, with 7 bases identical to TRBD1. Germline V CDR1 and CDR2: SGHRS, YFSETQ. V lost 6 bases, J lost 2 bases, and 2 bases stayed unmatched. This CDR3 is built from 13 residues.

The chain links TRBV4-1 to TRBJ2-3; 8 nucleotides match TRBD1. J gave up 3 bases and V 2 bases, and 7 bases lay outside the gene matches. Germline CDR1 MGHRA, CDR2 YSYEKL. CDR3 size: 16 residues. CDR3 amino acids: CASSQFAGTGTDTQYF. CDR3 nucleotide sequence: TGCGCCAGCAGCCAATTTGCCGGGACAGGAACAGATACGCAGTATTTT.

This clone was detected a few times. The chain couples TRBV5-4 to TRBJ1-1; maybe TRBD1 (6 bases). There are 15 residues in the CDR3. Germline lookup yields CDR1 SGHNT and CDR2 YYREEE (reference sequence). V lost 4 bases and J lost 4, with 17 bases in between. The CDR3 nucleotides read TGTGCCAGCAGCCCCCAACAGGGAGGTTTCACTGAAGCTTTCTTT. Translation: CASSPQQGGFTEAFF.

The CDR3 DNA follows: TGCAGCGGCTTGGGGGGAACGCAAGAGACCCAGTACTTC. This encodes CSGLGGTQETQYF. J is TRBJ2-5 and V is TRBV29-1; a weak D match, TRBD2 (6 bases). Germline V CDR1 and CDR2: SQVTM, ANQGSEA. The germline V and J ends were trimmed by 7 bases and 2 bases, with 14 bases remaining between them. The CDR3 totals 13 residues.

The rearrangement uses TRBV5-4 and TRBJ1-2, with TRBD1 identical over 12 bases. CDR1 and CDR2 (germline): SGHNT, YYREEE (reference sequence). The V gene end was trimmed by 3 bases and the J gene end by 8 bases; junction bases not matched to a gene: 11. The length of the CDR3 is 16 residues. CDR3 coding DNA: TGTGCCAGCAGCTCACCGGGACAGGGGGCAATGGGCGGCTACACCTTC. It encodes CASSSPGQGAMGGYTF. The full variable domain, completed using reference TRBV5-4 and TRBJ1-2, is ETGVTQSPTHLIKTRGQQVTLRCSSQSGHNTVSWYQQALGQGPQFIFQYYREEENGRGNFPPRFSGLQFPNYSSELNVNALELDDSALYLCASSSPGQGAMGGYTFGSGTRLTVV.

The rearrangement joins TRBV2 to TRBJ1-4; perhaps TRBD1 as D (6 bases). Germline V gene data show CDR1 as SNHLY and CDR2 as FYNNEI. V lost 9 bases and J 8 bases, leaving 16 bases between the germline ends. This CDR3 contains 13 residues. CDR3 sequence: CASRTEGGEKLFF. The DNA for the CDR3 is TGTGCCAGTCGGACAGAGGGAGGGGAAAAACTGTTTTTT.

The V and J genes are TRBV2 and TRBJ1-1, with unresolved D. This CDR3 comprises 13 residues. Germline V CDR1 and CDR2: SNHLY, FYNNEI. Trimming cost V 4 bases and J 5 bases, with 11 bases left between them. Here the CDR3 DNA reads TGTGCCAGCAGTGTGGACGGGGTTACTGAAGCTTTCTTT. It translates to CASSVDGVTEAFF.

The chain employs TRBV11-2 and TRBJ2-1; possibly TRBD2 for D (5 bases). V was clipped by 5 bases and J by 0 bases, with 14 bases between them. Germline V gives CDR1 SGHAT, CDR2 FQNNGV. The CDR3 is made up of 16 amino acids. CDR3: CASSPTLRDSYNEQFF. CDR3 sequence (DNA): TGTGCCAGCAGCCCCACCCTCCGGGACTCCTACAATGAGCAGTTCTTC.

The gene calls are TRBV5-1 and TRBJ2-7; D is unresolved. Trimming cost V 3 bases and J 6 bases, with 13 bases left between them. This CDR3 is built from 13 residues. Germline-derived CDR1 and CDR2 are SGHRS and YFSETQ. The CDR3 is CASSSGRLGEQYF. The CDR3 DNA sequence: TGCGCCAGCAGCTCGGGTAGACTGGGCGAGCAGTACTTC.

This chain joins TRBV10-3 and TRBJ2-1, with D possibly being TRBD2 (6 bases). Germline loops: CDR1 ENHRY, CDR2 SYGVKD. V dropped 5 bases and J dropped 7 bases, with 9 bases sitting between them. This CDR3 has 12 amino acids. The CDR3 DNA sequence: TGTGCCATCAGTCCGGGGGTTAATGAGCAGTTCTTC. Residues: CAISPGVNEQFF.

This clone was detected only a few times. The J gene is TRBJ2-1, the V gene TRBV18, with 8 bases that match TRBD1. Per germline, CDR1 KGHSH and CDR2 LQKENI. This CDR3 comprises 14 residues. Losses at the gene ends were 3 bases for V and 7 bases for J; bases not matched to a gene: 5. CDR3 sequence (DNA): TGTGCCAGCTCACCTAACAGGGGGGATAATGAGCAGTTCTTC. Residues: CASSPNRGDNEQFF.

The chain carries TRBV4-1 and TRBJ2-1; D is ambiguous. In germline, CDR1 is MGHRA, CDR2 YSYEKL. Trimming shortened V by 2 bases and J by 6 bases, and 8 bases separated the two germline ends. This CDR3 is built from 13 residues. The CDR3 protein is CASSQLRSNEQFF. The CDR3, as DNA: TGCGCCAGCAGCCAACTCCGGAGCAATGAGCAGTTCTTC.

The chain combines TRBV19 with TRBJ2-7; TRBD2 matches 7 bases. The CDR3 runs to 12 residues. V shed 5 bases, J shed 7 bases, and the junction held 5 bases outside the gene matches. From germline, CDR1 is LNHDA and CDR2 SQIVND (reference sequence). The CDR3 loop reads CASSGGSGEQYF. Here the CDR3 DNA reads TGTGCCAGTAGTGGCGGGAGTGGTGAGCAGTACTTC.

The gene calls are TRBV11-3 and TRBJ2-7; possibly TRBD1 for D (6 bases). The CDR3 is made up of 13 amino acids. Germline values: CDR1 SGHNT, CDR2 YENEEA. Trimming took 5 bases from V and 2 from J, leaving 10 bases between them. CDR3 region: CASSHRDTYEQYF. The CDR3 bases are TGTGCCAGCAGCCACAGGGACACCTACGAGCAGTACTTC.

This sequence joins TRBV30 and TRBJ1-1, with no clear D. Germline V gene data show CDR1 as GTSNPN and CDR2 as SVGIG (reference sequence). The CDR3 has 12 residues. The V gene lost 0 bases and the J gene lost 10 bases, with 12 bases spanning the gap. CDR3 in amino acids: CAWSVTPPRAFF. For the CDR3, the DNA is TGTGCCTGGAGTGTCACCCCCCCCCGAGCTTTCTTT.

CDR3 sequence (DNA): TGTGCCAGCAGCCCCCGGACTAGCGGGGGGGCCCATACGCAGTATTTT. It codes for CASSPRTSGGAHTQYF. This chain connects TRBV9 to TRBJ2-3, with 15 bases aligning to TRBD2. J lost 7 bases, V lost 4 bases, and 7 bases had no gene match. The CDR3 spans 16 residues. Germline V gene lookup returns CDR1 SGDLS and CDR2 YYNGEE.